The entry that follows covers one T cell receptor beta chain sequence. The data were taken from a study of blood T cell repertoires in COVID-19. Looking at the study overall: Acute and convalescent COVID-19 specimens originated in the United States, Italy and Spain. From T cells, B-cell-depleted T cells, or PBMCs came the material, which was cDNA or gDNA.

The CDR3 runs 12 residues. The germline gives CDR1 SQVTM, CDR2 ANQGSEA. V lost 2 bases to trimming and J lost 2 bases, with 7 bases between them. Original data processing: Amplified reference gene primers provided the basis for estimating nucleated cell counts. Sequenced by immunoSEQ multiplex PCR; TCRdb stores in-frame clones only, minus some. V, J and clone size reflect that table, while D and trimming were determined from the DNA. The data hold about 170,000 clones, with about four fifths observed a single time. Seattle participants joined during active infection and were tracked over time. Sequenced: peripheral blood. V usage is TRBV29-1 and J usage is TRBJ2-7; D uncertain. This clonotype was obtained from a woman older than 75 with COVID-19, enrolled during active disease. The DNA of the CDR3 is TGCAGCGTTGAACAGTCTGCCTACGAGCAGTACTTC. Translated: CSVEQSAYEQYF.